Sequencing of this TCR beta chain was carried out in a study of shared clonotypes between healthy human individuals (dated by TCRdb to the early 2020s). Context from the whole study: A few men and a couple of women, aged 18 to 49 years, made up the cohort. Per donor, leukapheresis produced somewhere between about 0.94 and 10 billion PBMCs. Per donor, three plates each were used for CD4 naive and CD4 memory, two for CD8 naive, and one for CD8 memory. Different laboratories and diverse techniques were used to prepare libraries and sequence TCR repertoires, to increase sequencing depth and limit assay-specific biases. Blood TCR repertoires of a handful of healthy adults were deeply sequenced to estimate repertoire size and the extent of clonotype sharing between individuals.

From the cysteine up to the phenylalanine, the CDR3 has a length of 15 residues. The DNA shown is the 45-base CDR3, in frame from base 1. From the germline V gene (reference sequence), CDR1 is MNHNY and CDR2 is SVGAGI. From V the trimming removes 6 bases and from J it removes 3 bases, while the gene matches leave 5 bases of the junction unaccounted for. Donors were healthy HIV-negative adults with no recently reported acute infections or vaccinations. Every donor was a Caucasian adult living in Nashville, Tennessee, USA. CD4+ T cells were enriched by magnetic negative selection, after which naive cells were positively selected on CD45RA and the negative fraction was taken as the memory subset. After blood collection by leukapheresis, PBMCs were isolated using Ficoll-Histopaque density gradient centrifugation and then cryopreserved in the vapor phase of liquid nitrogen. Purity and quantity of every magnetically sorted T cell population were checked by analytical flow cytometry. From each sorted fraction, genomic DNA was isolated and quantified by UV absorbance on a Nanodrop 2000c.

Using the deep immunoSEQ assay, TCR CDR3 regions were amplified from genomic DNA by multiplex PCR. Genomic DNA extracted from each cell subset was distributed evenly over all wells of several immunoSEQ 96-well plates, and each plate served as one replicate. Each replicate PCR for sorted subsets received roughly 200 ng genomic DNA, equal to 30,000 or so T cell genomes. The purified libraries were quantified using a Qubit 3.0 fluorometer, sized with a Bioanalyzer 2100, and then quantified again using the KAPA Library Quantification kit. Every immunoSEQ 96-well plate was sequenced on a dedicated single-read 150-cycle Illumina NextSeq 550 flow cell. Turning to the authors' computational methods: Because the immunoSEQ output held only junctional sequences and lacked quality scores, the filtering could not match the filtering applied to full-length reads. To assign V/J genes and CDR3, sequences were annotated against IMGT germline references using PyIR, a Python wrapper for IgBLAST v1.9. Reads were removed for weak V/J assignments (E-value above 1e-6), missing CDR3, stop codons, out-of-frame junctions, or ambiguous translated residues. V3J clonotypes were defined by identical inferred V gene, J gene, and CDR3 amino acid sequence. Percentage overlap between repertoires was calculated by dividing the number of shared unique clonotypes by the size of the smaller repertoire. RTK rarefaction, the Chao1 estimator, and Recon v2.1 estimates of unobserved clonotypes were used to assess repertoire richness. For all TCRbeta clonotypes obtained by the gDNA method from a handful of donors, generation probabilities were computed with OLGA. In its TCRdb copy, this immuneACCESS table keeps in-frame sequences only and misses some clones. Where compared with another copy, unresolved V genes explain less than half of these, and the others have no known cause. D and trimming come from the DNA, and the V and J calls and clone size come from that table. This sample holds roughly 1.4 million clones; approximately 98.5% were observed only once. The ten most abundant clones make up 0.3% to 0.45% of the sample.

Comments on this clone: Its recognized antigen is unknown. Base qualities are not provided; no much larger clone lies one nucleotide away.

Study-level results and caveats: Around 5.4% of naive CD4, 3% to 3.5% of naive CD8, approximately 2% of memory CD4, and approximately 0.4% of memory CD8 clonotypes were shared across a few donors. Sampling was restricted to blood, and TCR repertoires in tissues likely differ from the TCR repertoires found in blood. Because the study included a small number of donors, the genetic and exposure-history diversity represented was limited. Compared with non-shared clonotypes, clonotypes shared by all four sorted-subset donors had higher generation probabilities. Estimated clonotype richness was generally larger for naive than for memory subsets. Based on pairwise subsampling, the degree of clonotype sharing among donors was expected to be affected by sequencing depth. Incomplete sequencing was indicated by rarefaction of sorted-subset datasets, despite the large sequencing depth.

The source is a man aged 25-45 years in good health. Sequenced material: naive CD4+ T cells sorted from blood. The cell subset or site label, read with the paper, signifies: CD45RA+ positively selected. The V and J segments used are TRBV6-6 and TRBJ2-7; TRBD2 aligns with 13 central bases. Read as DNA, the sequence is TGTGCCAGCAGGCCGACTAGCGGGGGGTTCTACGAGCAGTACTTC. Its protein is CASRPTSGGFYEQYF.